The 4 T cell receptor beta chains reported below all come from one sample, sequenced in a study of T cell responses to AZD1222 COVID-19 vaccine. Repertoires were generated with immunoSEQ multiplex PCR, while TCRdb's copy carries only in-frame clones and drops some. Among fewer than 200,000 clones listed, 80% to 90% were seen once. The source material was peripheral blood, sampled 28 days after the second dose of the MenACWY control vaccine. These receptors were obtained from an adult who received the MenACWY meningococcal vaccine as a control.

The V gene is TRBV7-2, the J gene TRBJ2-7, with 7 bases lining up with TRBD2. The trim removed 1 base at V and 0 bases at J, leaving 3 bases unmatched. Germline V gene data show CDR1 as SGHTA and CDR2 as FQGNSA. This CDR3 has 15 amino acids. CDR3 amino acids: CASSLVGGDSYEQYF. The CDR3 nucleotides are TGTGCCAGCAGCTTAGTGGGAGGGGACTCCTACGAGCAGTACTTC.

The chain employs TRBV19 and TRBJ1-2, with TRBD1 identical over 10 bases. Looked up from germline, CDR1 is LNHDA and CDR2 is SQIVND (reference sequence). Unmatched junction bases numbered 12, after V lost 7 bases and J lost 7 bases. The CDR3 loop spans 15 amino acids. The CDR3 bases are TGTGCCAGTATGGTTTCAGGGGACAGGGGATTTGGCTACACCTTC. Translated, it gives CASMVSGDRGFGYTF.

The chain has TRBV24-1 and TRBJ2-7; 9 nucleotides align to TRBD1. There are 15 residues in the CDR3. CDR1 and CDR2 from the germline V gene are KGHDR and SFDVKD. Unmatched junction bases numbered 8, after V lost 7 bases and J lost 2 bases. DNA for the CDR3: TGTGCCACCAGCGACCCTCGGACAGGGGCCTACGAGCAGTACTTC. Protein sequence: CATSDPRTGAYEQYF.

This chain uses TRBV6-1 with TRBJ1-2; TRBD1 aligns across 7 bases. CDR1 and CDR2 from the germline V gene are MNHNS and SASEGT. The V gene end was trimmed by 3 bases and the J gene end by 5 bases; junction bases not matched to a gene: 15. The CDR3 is 17 residues long. The CDR3 coding sequence is TGTGCCAGCAGTGAGTCCCGCTCCTCGGGACAGATTTATGGCTACACCTTC. It specifies CASSESRSSGQIYGYTF.